Described below is a single T cell receptor beta chain sequence and its context. The CDR3 spans 14 residues. Trimming cost V 6 bases and J 1 base, with 12 bases left between them. This sample stems from a study of T cell repertoires in cytomegalovirus infection. MiXCR, applied by TCRdb to the reads, yields one record per CDR3 protein. The sample has around 330,000 distinct CDR3 sequences; roughly 15% are singletons. The genes are TRBV12-3 or TRBV12-4 and TRBJ2-5, with D unresolved. Sequencing used PBMCs. The sequence was obtained from a human donor in good health (CMV status not recorded). Some clones in this sample may be carry-over from other donors' samples. CDR3: CASSPDQIQETQYF. The CDR3 nucleotides are TGTGCCAGCAGCCCAGATCAAATCCAAGAGACCCAGTACTTC.